What follows are 18 T cell receptor beta chains derived from one specimen sequenced in a study of glioma-infiltrating T cells after dendritic cell vaccination (dated by TCRdb to 2016 to 2017). The time point label for this specimen denotes: after dendritic cell vaccination, including at tumor progression/relapse. Libraries were constructed by the immunoSEQ multiplex PCR assay. Drawn from immuneACCESS, this table holds only the in-frame rearrangements with V and J called that TCRdb kept. Clones are partly lost; checked studies trace under half to an unresolved V gene and leave the rest unexplained. The sample contains roughly 50,000 clones, 70% to 90% of them found a single time. The top ten constitute 5% to 6% of the sample. Here the sequenced sample was blood, taken after dendritic cell vaccination. These receptor sequences come from a human donor with glioblastoma.

The rearrangement joins TRBV27 to TRBJ1-5; TRBD1 might be the D (5 bases). This CDR3 comprises 15 residues. Trimming removed 0 bases from V and 7 bases from J, with 13 bases in between. Per the germline V gene, CDR1 is MNHEY and CDR2 is SMNVEV (reference sequence). CDR3: CASSLSSGWPQPQHF. CDR3 in DNA: TGTGCCAGCAGTTTATCTTCAGGGTGGCCACAGCCCCAGCATTTT.

This clone showed up just once. This chain links TRBV9 with TRBJ2-7, with 11 nucleotides matching TRBD2. This CDR3 is 16 amino acids long. J was trimmed by 3 bases and V by 0 bases; bases with no gene match: 5. In germline, CDR1 is SGDLS, CDR2 YYNGEE. This CDR3 reads CASSVVAGGPVYEQYF. The CDR3 DNA sequence: TGTGCCAGCAGCGTAGTAGCGGGAGGGCCAGTCTACGAGCAGTACTTC. The entire variable domain, with the rest obtained from reference TRBV9 and TRBJ2-7, is as follows: DSGVTQTPKHLITATGQRVTLRCSPRSGDLSVYWYQQSLDQGLQFLIQYYNGEERAKGNILERFSAQQFPDLHSELNLSSLELGDSALYFCASSVVAGGPVYEQYFGPGTRLTVT.

V is TRBV19 and J is TRBJ2-1, with 10 bases lining up with TRBD2. With V trimmed by 4 bases and J by 12 bases, 9 bases remained unmatched. CDR3 length: 14 residues. Germline loops: CDR1 LNHDA, CDR2 SQIVND (reference sequence). Here the CDR3 reads CASSSGTSATRQFF. The DNA of the CDR3 is TGTGCCAGTAGTAGCGGGACTAGCGCGACTCGGCAGTTCTTC.

The chain carries TRBV5-8 and TRBJ2-1, with 9 bases that match TRBD2. With V trimmed by 2 bases and J by 4 bases, 7 bases remained unmatched. The CDR3 covers 16 residues. Germline V CDR1 and CDR2: SGHTS, YDEGEE. The CDR3 loop reads CASSFMAGGFYNEQFF. The CDR3 bases are TGTGCCAGCAGCTTTATGGCGGGAGGGTTTTACAATGAGCAGTTCTTC.

The chain recombines TRBV9 with TRBJ1-2; the D is unclear. The CDR3 contains 12 residues. CDR1 is SGDLS, CDR2 YYNGEE, per germline. The ends were cut back, 4 bases at V and 8 bases at J, with 12 bases in the middle. CDR3 in amino acids: CASSPRTGGYTF. The CDR3 nucleotides read TGTGCCAGCAGCCCTCGAACGGGAGGCTACACCTTC.

To note about this clone: Other DNA variants within this sample encode the same CDR3. The chain links TRBV12-2 to TRBJ1-5. TRBV12-2 is a recognized pseudogene. There are 17 residues in the CDR3. The CDR3 protein is CASRLGGCERGIQPQHF. The CDR3 DNA follows: TGTGCAAGTCGCTTAGGCGGGTGTGAACGGGGGATTCAGCCCCAGCATTTT.

The rearrangement uses TRBV6-5 and TRBJ2-1, with 8 bases matching TRBD1. This CDR3 region has 15 residues. V lost 6 bases to trimming and J lost 0 bases; unmatched junction nucleotides: 4. From germline, CDR1 is MNHEY and CDR2 SVGAGI. The CDR3 loop is CASRDTGGSYNEQFF. The DNA of the CDR3 is TGTGCCAGCAGAGATACAGGGGGCTCCTACAATGAGCAGTTCTTC.

This clone was observed a single time. The chain uses TRBV2 and TRBJ2-7; maybe TRBD2 (6 bases). V was shortened by 6 bases and J by 7 bases, with 19 bases between the two germline ends. The germline V gene encodes CDR1 SNHLY and CDR2 FYNNEI. The CDR3 is 14 amino acids. The CDR3 is CASSKGTVAGEQYF. The DNA of the CDR3 is TGTGCCAGCAGCAAAGGGACTGTGGCGGGGGAGCAGTACTTC.

DNA for the CDR3: TGTGCCAGCAGCTTAGGGACAGGGGGTAGCAATCAGCCCCAGCATTTT. Protein product: CASSLGTGGSNQPQHF. The genes are TRBV7-9 and TRBJ1-5, with 10 bases matching TRBD1. The CDR3 is 16 amino acids. Germline V gives CDR1 SEHNR, CDR2 FQNEAQ (reference sequence). V lost 1 base and J lost 0; bases outside the gene matches: 0.

This chain links TRBV13 with TRBJ2-5; 11 bases fit TRBD2. V lost 5 bases, J lost 2 bases, and 4 bases stayed unmatched. From germline, CDR1 is PRHDT and CDR2 FYEKMQ (reference sequence). The CDR3 contains 15 residues. CDR3 in DNA: TGTGCCAGCAGCCAGGGACTAGCGGCACAAGAGACCCAGTACTTC. It yields the protein CASSQGLAAQETQYF.

V usage is TRBV2 and J usage is TRBJ1-1, with a possible D match to TRBD1 (5 bases). The CDR3 extends over 14 amino acids. Germline V gene sequence: CDR1 SNHLY, CDR2 FYNNEI. V lost 1 base and J lost 1, with 7 bases in between. The chain's CDR3 is CASSEGTPNTEAFF. DNA for the CDR3: TGTGCCAGCAGTGAAGGGACACCGAACACTGAAGCTTTCTTT.

The rearrangement links TRBV7-8 to TRBJ2-1, with 11 bases lining up with TRBD2. V lost 5 bases, J lost 3 bases, and 6 bases stayed unmatched. In germline, CDR1 is SGHVS, CDR2 FQNEAQ. The CDR3 is made up of 16 amino acids. CDR3 sequence: CASSRISGRVYNEQFF. The CDR3 DNA sequence: TGTGCCAGCAGCCGGATTAGCGGGAGGGTCTACAATGAGCAGTTCTTC.

The chain joins TRBV5-1 to TRBJ2-7; D is undetermined. The V gene lost 4 bases and the J gene lost 7 bases, with 9 bases spanning the gap. The CDR3 has 11 amino acids. Germline values: CDR1 SGHRS, CDR2 YFSETQ. The CDR3 loop reads CASSGDREQYF. CDR3 nucleotides: TGCGCCAGCAGCGGTGATAGAGAGCAGTACTTC.

The J gene is TRBJ1-2, the V gene TRBV27; D is uncertain. Germline lookup yields CDR1 MNHEY and CDR2 SMNVEV (reference sequence). Trimming removed 6 bases from V and 7 bases from J, with 24 bases in between. The CDR3 consists of 16 residues. CDR3: CASRLKPYDYIGGYTF. Here the CDR3 DNA reads TGTGCCAGCAGATTAAAACCCTACGACTATATAGGTGGCTACACCTTC.

The rearrangement links TRBV10-3 to TRBJ2-3, with 7 bases lining up with TRBD2. Germline trimming cut 3 bases from V and 8 bases from J; bases unmatched to any gene: 5. The germline gives CDR1 ENHRY, CDR2 SYGVKD. The CDR3 extends over 13 amino acids. The CDR3 reads CAISDGLEGTQYF. For the CDR3, the DNA is TGTGCCATCAGTGATGGACTAGAGGGTACGCAGTATTTT.

The V gene is TRBV28, the J gene TRBJ2-2; 15 bases are a match to TRBD2. Trimming cost V 4 bases and J 2 bases; bases outside gene matches: 8. From germline, CDR1 is MDHEN and CDR2 SYDVKM. CDR3 size: 19 residues. The CDR3, as DNA: TGTGCCAGCAGTTCTACTTTGGGACTAGCGGGAGGCAACACCGGGGAGCTGTTTTTT. Encoded protein: CASSSTLGLAGGNTGELFF.

The chain carries TRBV4-1 and TRBJ2-6, with TRBD2 matching 9 bases. The CDR3 runs 19 residues. The ends lost 0 bases at V and 4 bases at J; junction bases unmatched: 10. CDR1 is MGHRA, CDR2 YSYEKL, per germline. DNA for the CDR3: TGCGCCAGCAGCCAAGATCCGGGACTAGCAGACCTCGGGGCCAACGTCCTGACTTTC. Residues: CASSQDPGLADLGANVLTF.

Comments on this clone: The same CDR3 is also encoded by other DNA sequences in this sample. CDR3 nucleotide sequence: TGTGCCAGCAGCCAAGATTTGGCAGGGGGAATGGGCGAAGCTTTCTTT. Amino acid sequence: CASSQDLAGGMGEAFF. The chain carries TRBV4-2 and TRBJ1-1; TRBD1 matches at 7 bases. The CDR3 runs 16 residues. Trimming removed 0 bases from V and 8 bases from J; junction bases left unmatched: 12. Germline CDR1 reads LGHNA; CDR2 reads YNFKEQ.